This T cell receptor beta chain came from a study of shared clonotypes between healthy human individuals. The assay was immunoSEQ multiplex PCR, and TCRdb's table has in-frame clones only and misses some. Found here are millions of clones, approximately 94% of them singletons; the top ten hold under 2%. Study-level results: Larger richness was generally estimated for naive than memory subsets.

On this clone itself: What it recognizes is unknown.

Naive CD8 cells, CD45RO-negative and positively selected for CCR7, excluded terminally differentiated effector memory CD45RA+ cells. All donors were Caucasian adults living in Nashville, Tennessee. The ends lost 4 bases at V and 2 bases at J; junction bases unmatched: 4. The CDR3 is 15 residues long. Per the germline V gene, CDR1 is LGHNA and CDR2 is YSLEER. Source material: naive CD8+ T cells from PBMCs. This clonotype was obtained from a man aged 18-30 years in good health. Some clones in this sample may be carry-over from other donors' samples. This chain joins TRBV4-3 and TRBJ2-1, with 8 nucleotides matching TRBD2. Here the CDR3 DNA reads TGCGCCAGCAGCCCTGGACTAGCAACCTACAATGAGCAGTTCTTC. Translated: CASSPGLATYNEQFF.